This T cell receptor (beta chain) is drawn from a study of Graves' ophthalmopathy and Graves' hyperthyroidism. With 0 bases removed from V and 4 bases from J, the gap between germline ends came to 12 bases. Germline assignment: CDR1 MNHEY and CDR2 SVGAGI. The CDR3 runs to 15 residues. The TCR beta CDR3 regions underwent amplification from RNA transcripts. Second-round multiplex PCR followed a first-round RT-PCR using HTBI primers. TCRdb reprocessed the multiplex PCR reads with MiXCR, giving one entry per CDR3 protein. The sample has tens of thousands of distinct CDR3 sequences, approximately 50% seen once. Many counts were recorded for this clonotype.

The sequencing input was peripheral blood. The TCR comes from an adult woman with Graves' ophthalmopathy. This sequence joins TRBV6-5 and TRBJ1-1, with no clear D. The CDR3 loop reads CASSYSRVEGTEAFF. CDR3 sequence (DNA): TGTGCCAGCAGTTACTCGCGAGTTGAGGGCACTGAAGCTTTCTTT.